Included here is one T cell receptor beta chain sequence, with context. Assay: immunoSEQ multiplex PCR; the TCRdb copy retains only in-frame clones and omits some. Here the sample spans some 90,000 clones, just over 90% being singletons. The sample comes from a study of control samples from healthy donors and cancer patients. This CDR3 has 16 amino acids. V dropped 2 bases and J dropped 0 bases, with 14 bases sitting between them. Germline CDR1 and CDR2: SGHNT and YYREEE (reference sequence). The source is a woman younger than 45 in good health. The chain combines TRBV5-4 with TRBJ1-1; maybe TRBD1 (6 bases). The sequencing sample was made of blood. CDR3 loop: CASSFPGDTLNTEAFF. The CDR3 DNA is TGTGCCAGCAGCTTTCCGGGGGACACCCTGAACACTGAAGCTTTCTTT.